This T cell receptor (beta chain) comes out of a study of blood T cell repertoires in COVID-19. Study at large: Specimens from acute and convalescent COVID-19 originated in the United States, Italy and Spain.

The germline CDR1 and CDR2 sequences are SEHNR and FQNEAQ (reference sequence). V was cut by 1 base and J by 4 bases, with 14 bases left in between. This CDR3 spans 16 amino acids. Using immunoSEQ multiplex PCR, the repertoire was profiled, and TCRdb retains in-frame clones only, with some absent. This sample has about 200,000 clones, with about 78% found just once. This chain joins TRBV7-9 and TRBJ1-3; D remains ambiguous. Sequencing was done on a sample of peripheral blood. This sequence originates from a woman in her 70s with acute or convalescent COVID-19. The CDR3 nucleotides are TGTGCCAGCAGCTTAGATGCGGCGAGAGTAGGAAACACCATATATTTT. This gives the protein CASSLDAARVGNTIYF.